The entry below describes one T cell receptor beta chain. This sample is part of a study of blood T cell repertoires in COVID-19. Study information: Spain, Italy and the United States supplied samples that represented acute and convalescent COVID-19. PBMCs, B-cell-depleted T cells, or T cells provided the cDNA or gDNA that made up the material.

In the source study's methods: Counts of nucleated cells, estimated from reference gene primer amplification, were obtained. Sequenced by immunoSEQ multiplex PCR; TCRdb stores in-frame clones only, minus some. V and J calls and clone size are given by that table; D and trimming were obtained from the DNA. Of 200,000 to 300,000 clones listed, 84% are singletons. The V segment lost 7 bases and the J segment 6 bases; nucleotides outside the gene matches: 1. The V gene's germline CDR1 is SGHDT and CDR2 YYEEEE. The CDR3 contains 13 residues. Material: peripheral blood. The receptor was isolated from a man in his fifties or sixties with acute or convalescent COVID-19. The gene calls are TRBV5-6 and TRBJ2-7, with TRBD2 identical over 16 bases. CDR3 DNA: TGTGCCAGCGGGACTAGCGGGAGGGGCGAGCAGTACTTC. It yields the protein CASGTSGRGEQYF.